This is a list of T cell receptor beta chains from one sample in a study of CD8 T cells in ankylosing spondylitis. TCRdb reprocessed the 5' RACE reads via MiXCR and lists one record per CDR3 protein. The table lists 650,000 to 800,000 distinct CDR3 sequences, around a fifth of them singletons. Source material: blood, either unsorted or a sorted T cell fraction (not recorded which). The receptors stem from a male donor with ankylosing spondylitis. The CDR3 runs from the conserved cysteine through the conserved F or W. Fields, in order: clone size, V gene, D gene, J gene, CDR3 protein, CDR3 DNA. The D gene is left open where the match is weak. Clone size is given for some rows only: seen once, a few or many times, or a class if the clone is expanded.

many	TRBV12-3/TRBV12-4	NA	TRBJ2-7	CASSLEVSYEQYF	TGTGCCAGCAGTTTAGAGGTTTCCTACGAGCAGTACTTC
few	TRBV4-1	NA	TRBJ2-2	CASSPQDVGELFF	TGCGCCAGCAGCCCCCAGGACGTTGGGGAGCTGTTTTTT
NA	TRBV2	TRBD2	TRBJ2-1	CASSQTSGVGNEQFF	TGTGCCAGCAGTCAGACTAGCGGGGTGGGGAATGAGCAGTTCTTC
NA	TRBV11-2	NA	TRBJ2-7	CASSFRGGTGYEQYF	TGTGCCAGCAGCTTCCGAGGGGGGACGGGATACGAGCAGTACTTC
NA	TRBV9	NA	TRBJ1-2	CASSVGAGGYTF	TGTGCCAGCAGCGTAGGGGCAGGCGGCTACACCTTC
NA	TRBV5-6	NA	TRBJ1-1	CASTSVGVEAFF	TGTGCCAGCACCTCCGTGGGGGTAGAAGCTTTCTTT
NA	TRBV4-1	NA	TRBJ2-7	CASSQDGTFDEQYF	TGCGCCAGCAGCCAAGATGGCACTTTCGACGAGCAGTACTTC
few	TRBV5-1	NA	TRBJ1-1	CASSRGQQMNTEAFF	TGCGCCAGCAGCCGGGGGCAGCAGATGAACACTGAAGCTTTCTTT
NA	TRBV5-1	TRBD1	TRBJ2-3	CASSSSRDRADTQYF	TGCGCCAGCAGCTCGTCCCGGGACAGGGCAGATACGCAGTATTTT
many	TRBV5-1	NA	TRBJ2-7	CASSLTHTTYEQYF	TGCGCCAGCAGCTTGACGCACACGACCTACGAGCAGTACTTC
NA	TRBV7-8	TRBD1	TRBJ2-7	CASSLFGQGDFSYEQYF	TGTGCCAGCAGCCTATTCGGACAGGGCGATTTCTCCTACGAGCAGTACTTC
NA	TRBV29-1	NA	TRBJ2-2	CSGSGTEANTGELFF	TGCAGCGGCTCCGGGACGGAGGCGAACACCGGGGAGCTGTTTTTT
NA	TRBV5-1	TRBD1	TRBJ1-2	CASSQTGGTNYGYTF	TGCGCCAGCAGCCAGACAGGGGGCACGAACTATGGCTACACCTTC
NA	TRBV7-9	NA	TRBJ2-6	CASSLRRGSGANVLTF	TGTGCCAGCAGCCTAAGAAGGGGATCTGGGGCCAACGTCCTGACTTTC
NA	TRBV5-1	TRBD2	TRBJ2-3	CASSLVAGEGDTQYF	TGCGCCAGCAGCCTAGTAGCGGGAGAGGGGGATACGCAGTATTTT
few	TRBV5-6	NA	TRBJ2-1	CASNLLESSYNEQFF	TGTGCCAGCAACCTACTGGAGAGCTCCTACAATGAGCAGTTCTTC
few	TRBV7-2	TRBD2	TRBJ2-7	CASSGGGGGAYEQYF	TGTGCCAGCAGTGGGGGAGGCGGGGGGGCCTACGAGCAGTACTTC
NA	TRBV2	NA	TRBJ1-5	CASSNGFLQGYYQPQHF	TGTGCCAGCTCTAATGGGTTCTTGCAGGGATACTATCAGCCCCAGCATTTT
few	TRBV12-3/TRBV12-4	NA	TRBJ2-7	CASSQGYSSYEQYF	TGTGCCAGCAGTCAGGGGTACAGCTCCTACGAGCAGTACTTC
NA	TRBV6-2/TRBV6-3	NA	TRBJ2-1	CASRGANNEQFF	TGTGCCAGCCGAGGGGCCAACAATGAGCAGTTCTTC
few	TRBV7-3	NA	TRBJ2-2	CASSLTHLLGSTGELFF	TGTGCCAGCAGCTTAACTCACCTCCTAGGTTCGACCGGGGAGCTGTTTTTT
few	TRBV11-2	TRBD2	TRBJ2-7	CASSLGFGEGYEQYF	TGTGCCAGCAGCTTAGGTTTCGGGGAGGGGTACGAGCAGTACTTC
few	TRBV7-6	TRBD2	TRBJ2-5	CASGGSSGGSGETQYF	TGTGCCAGTGGGGGGTCTAGCGGGGGGAGTGGAGAGACCCAGTACTTC
once	TRBV2	NA	TRBJ2-1	CASEADSSYNEQFF	TGTGCCAGCGAGGCGGACAGCTCCTACAATGAGCAGTTCTTC
NA	TRBV6-1	NA	TRBJ1-1	CASSNLHRVQNTEAFF	TGTGCCAGCAGTAATCTACACAGGGTCCAGAACACTGAAGCTTTCTTT
NA	TRBV6-5	NA	TRBJ2-7	CASSSDSDYEQYF	TGTGCCAGCAGTTCGGACTCGGACTACGAGCAGTACTTC
NA	TRBV28	NA	TRBJ2-7	CASSTQRTEPYEQYF	TGTGCCAGCAGCACACAAAGGACAGAACCCTACGAGCAGTACTTC
few	TRBV7-9	NA	TRBJ1-6	CASSLTGFVSPLHF	TGTGCCAGCAGCTTAACAGGGTTCGTTTCACCCCTCCACTTT
NA	TRBV10-3	NA	TRBJ2-7	CAISGPPRGPFPYDQYF	TGTGCCATCAGCGGTCCCCCTCGGGGACCCTTCCCCTACGACCAGTACTTC
once	TRBV3-1	NA	TRBJ1-1	CASSQVQGLAFF	TGTGCCAGCAGCCAAGTGCAGGGTCTGGCTTTCTTT
NA	TRBV5-1	NA	TRBJ2-5	CASSPSTKTQYF	TGCGCCAGCAGCCCTTCCACGAAGACCCAGTACTTC
few	TRBV24-1	NA	TRBJ1-4	CATSDSPGPLFF	TGTGCCACCAGTGATTCACCGGGTCCGCTGTTTTTT
few	TRBV27	NA	TRBJ2-7	CASSEAEAGWESGPHEQYF	TGTGCCAGCAGTGAGGCCGAGGCAGGGTGGGAATCGGGGCCCCACGAGCAGTACTTC
NA	TRBV7-2	NA	TRBJ2-7	CASSLTRETSYEQYF	TGTGCCAGCAGCTTAACACGGGAGACAAGCTACGAGCAGTACTTC
few	TRBV4-1	NA	TRBJ2-6	CASSQDWGNSGANVLTF	TGCGCCAGCAGCCAAGATTGGGGCAACTCTGGGGCCAACGTCCTGACTTTC
NA	TRBV7-9	NA	TRBJ1-6	CASSSSRDPNSPLHF	TGTGCCAGCAGCTCGAGCAGGGACCCCAATTCACCCCTCCACTTT
few	TRBV29-1	NA	TRBJ2-5	CSVEDGMGETQYF	TGCAGCGTTGAGGACGGAATGGGAGAGACCCAGTACTTC
NA	TRBV7-2	TRBD2	TRBJ2-5	CASRKTLAGVEETQYF	TGTGCCAGCAGAAAAACTCTAGCGGGAGTCGAGGAGACCCAGTACTTC
NA	TRBV5-1	TRBD2	TRBJ2-1	CASSLAVVAGPYNEQFF	TGCGCCAGCAGCTTGGCCGTGGTAGCGGGGCCTTACAATGAGCAGTTCTTC
NA	TRBV6-1	NA	TRBJ2-7	CASSALGNYEQYF	TGTGCCAGCAGTGCGCTAGGGAACTACGAGCAGTACTTC
few	TRBV15	TRBD2	TRBJ2-3	CATRRDYPSTDTQYF	TGTGCCACCAGGAGGGACTACCCGAGCACAGATACGCAGTATTTT
NA	TRBV20-1	NA	TRBJ1-6	CSARAGAGPNSPLHF	TGCAGTGCTCGGGCGGGTGCGGGGCCTAATTCACCCCTCCACTTT
few	TRBV6-1	TRBD1	TRBJ1-6	CASRTTGQGAASPLHF	TGTGCCAGCAGGACAACTGGACAGGGGGCAGCGTCACCCCTCCACTTT
NA	TRBV15	TRBD2	TRBJ2-1	CATSREPSGSYNEQFF	TGTGCCACCAGCAGAGAACCTAGCGGCTCCTACAATGAGCAGTTCTTC
many	TRBV5-1	NA	TRBJ2-6	CASRQSSGANVLTF	TGCGCCAGCCGACAGAGCTCTGGGGCCAACGTCCTGACTTTC
few	TRBV9	TRBD2	TRBJ2-7	CASRPWTSRFPYEQYF	TGTGCCAGCAGACCCTGGACTAGCCGATTCCCCTACGAGCAGTACTTC
NA	TRBV6-2/TRBV6-3	NA	TRBJ2-1	CATRSEGNEQFF	TGTGCCACCAGAAGCGAGGGGAATGAGCAGTTCTTC